The rows below give T cell receptor beta chains drawn from one sample of a study of OX40 agonist ivuxolimab in advanced cancers. Profiled with immunoSEQ multiplex PCR; TCRdb holds only in-frame clones, not every one. The profile shows about 68,000 clones, roughly nine tenths of them singletons. Sample: CD4+ or CD8+ T cells sorted from blood, taken in a trial of the OX40 agonist ivuxolimab. The receptor source for this set is an adult with an advanced solid tumor such as melanoma, head and neck, liver or kidney cancer. The CDR3 runs from the conserved cysteine through the conserved F or W. D genes are given only for firm matches. Rows give clone size only sometimes, using once, few, many, or a class for an expanded clone.

v_gene: TRBV5-1; abundance: -; j_gene: TRBJ2-7; d_gene: TRBD1; CDR3aa: CASSKQGRPYEQYF
v_gene: TRBV5-1; abundance: -; j_gene: TRBJ1-4; d_gene: -; CDR3aa: CASRVTGLVGEKLFF
v_gene: TRBV20-1; abundance: -; j_gene: TRBJ1-3; d_gene: -; CDR3aa: CSPRSGNTIYF
v_gene: TRBV7-2; abundance: -; j_gene: TRBJ2-2; d_gene: -; CDR3aa: CASSQLGNTGELFF
v_gene: TRBV4-1; abundance: -; j_gene: TRBJ2-7; d_gene: TRBD2; CDR3aa: CASSQESLAGTYEQYF
v_gene: TRBV28; abundance: -; j_gene: TRBJ1-3; d_gene: -; CDR3aa: CASSLTGQYSGNTIYF
v_gene: TRBV4-1; abundance: -; j_gene: TRBJ2-2; d_gene: -; CDR3aa: CASSQISKDTGELFF
v_gene: TRBV5-1; abundance: few; j_gene: TRBJ1-5; d_gene: TRBD1; CDR3aa: CASRRGTGSNQPQHF
v_gene: TRBV5-1; abundance: -; j_gene: TRBJ2-1; d_gene: TRBD2; CDR3aa: CASTPLGGNEQFF
v_gene: TRBV11-2; abundance: -; j_gene: TRBJ1-2; d_gene: -; CDR3aa: CASSLGVGSVGYTF
v_gene: TRBV27; abundance: -; j_gene: TRBJ1-1; d_gene: TRBD1; CDR3aa: CASSLSIGQGGFRNTEAFF
v_gene: TRBV6-5; abundance: -; j_gene: TRBJ2-5; d_gene: -; CDR3aa: CATKTDRAKTQYF
v_gene: TRBV9; abundance: -; j_gene: TRBJ2-3; d_gene: -; CDR3aa: CASSGRGSTDTQYF
v_gene: TRBV28; abundance: -; j_gene: TRBJ2-3; d_gene: TRBD2; CDR3aa: CASSTPGLASDTQYF
v_gene: TRBV5-1; abundance: -; j_gene: TRBJ2-3; d_gene: -; CDR3aa: CASSPTERSTDTQYF
v_gene: TRBV29-1; abundance: -; j_gene: TRBJ2-5; d_gene: TRBD2; CDR3aa: CSVREQIETQYF
v_gene: TRBV9; abundance: -; j_gene: TRBJ1-1; d_gene: TRBD1; CDR3aa: CASSYSQGGYTEAFF
v_gene: TRBV5-6; abundance: -; j_gene: TRBJ2-7; d_gene: TRBD1; CDR3aa: CASSLAGGLTYEQYF
v_gene: TRBV7-9; abundance: -; j_gene: TRBJ1-4; d_gene: TRBD1; CDR3aa: CASSNRRGTGNEKLFF
v_gene: TRBV7-2; abundance: -; j_gene: TRBJ2-1; d_gene: -; CDR3aa: CASSLSATPDNEQFF
v_gene: TRBV10-1; abundance: -; j_gene: TRBJ2-2; d_gene: -; CDR3aa: CASSESGQNTGELFF
v_gene: TRBV6-6; abundance: -; j_gene: TRBJ1-5; d_gene: -; CDR3aa: CASSYGQLEPQHF
v_gene: TRBV25-1; abundance: -; j_gene: TRBJ2-3; d_gene: -; CDR3aa: CASSRSGSAVSTDTQYF
v_gene: TRBV6-1; abundance: -; j_gene: TRBJ1-4; d_gene: -; CDR3aa: CASRATLSQEKLFF
v_gene: TRBV18; abundance: -; j_gene: TRBJ1-1; d_gene: -; CDR3aa: CASSPPMGVVNTEAFF
v_gene: TRBV7-9; abundance: -; j_gene: TRBJ2-3; d_gene: -; CDR3aa: CASSPRRGSADTQYF
v_gene: TRBV30; abundance: -; j_gene: TRBJ1-6; d_gene: -; CDR3aa: CAWNTGSSYNSPLHF
v_gene: TRBV4-1; abundance: -; j_gene: TRBJ1-3; d_gene: TRBD1; CDR3aa: CASSQGQTRTGNTIYF
v_gene: TRBV19; abundance: -; j_gene: TRBJ2-5; d_gene: TRBD2; CDR3aa: CASSISSSGRQETQYF
v_gene: TRBV6-1; abundance: -; j_gene: TRBJ1-4; d_gene: -; CDR3aa: CASSMSTGVNEKLFF
v_gene: TRBV6-1; abundance: -; j_gene: TRBJ2-1; d_gene: -; CDR3aa: CASSEQLYNEQFF
v_gene: TRBV5-1; abundance: -; j_gene: TRBJ2-3; d_gene: -; CDR3aa: CASSPQLASSLTDTQYF
v_gene: TRBV10-1; abundance: -; j_gene: TRBJ2-7; d_gene: -; CDR3aa: CASMGRGGEQYF
v_gene: TRBV11-1; abundance: -; j_gene: TRBJ1-1; d_gene: TRBD1; CDR3aa: CASSLGNRGGTEAFF
v_gene: TRBV6-6; abundance: -; j_gene: TRBJ1-2; d_gene: -; CDR3aa: CASRLDGNYGYTF
v_gene: TRBV28; abundance: -; j_gene: TRBJ2-1; d_gene: -; CDR3aa: CASSSAYNEQFF
v_gene: TRBV6-5; abundance: -; j_gene: TRBJ2-5; d_gene: TRBD2; CDR3aa: CASSKPSGEETQYF
v_gene: TRBV29-1; abundance: -; j_gene: TRBJ2-2; d_gene: TRBD1; CDR3aa: CSVETGANTGELFF
v_gene: TRBV29-1; abundance: -; j_gene: TRBJ1-1; d_gene: -; CDR3aa: CSVILIPARNTEAFF
v_gene: TRBV2; abundance: -; j_gene: TRBJ2-5; d_gene: -; CDR3aa: CASSEFGVSETQYF
v_gene: TRBV2; abundance: -; j_gene: TRBJ1-1; d_gene: TRBD1; CDR3aa: CASRGGVSNTEAFF
v_gene: TRBV5-4; abundance: -; j_gene: TRBJ2-1; d_gene: TRBD2; CDR3aa: CASSLRALAGFNEQFF
v_gene: TRBV19; abundance: few; j_gene: TRBJ2-1; d_gene: -; CDR3aa: CASSKAYPYNEQFF